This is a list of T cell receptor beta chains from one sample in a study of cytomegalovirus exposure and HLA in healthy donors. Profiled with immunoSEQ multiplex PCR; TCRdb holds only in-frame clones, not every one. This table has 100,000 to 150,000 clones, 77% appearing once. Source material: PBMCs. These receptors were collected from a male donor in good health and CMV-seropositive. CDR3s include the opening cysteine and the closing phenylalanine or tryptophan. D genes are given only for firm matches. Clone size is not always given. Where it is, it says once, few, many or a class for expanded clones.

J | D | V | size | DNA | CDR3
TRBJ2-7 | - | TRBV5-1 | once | TGCGCCAGCAGCTCTGGGACACTATCCTACGAGCAGTACTTC | CASSSGTLSYEQYF
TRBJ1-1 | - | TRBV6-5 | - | TGTGCCAGCAGTGCGATGACGGCCGGGTCTGAAGCTTTCTTT | CASSAMTAGSEAFF
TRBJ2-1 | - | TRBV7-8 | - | TGTGCCAGCAGCTCTCCCCGGGACTTCACCTACAATGAGCAGTTCTTC | CASSSPRDFTYNEQFF
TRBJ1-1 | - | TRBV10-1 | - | TGCGCCACCCCCCTGACAAGGGGGTTGAACACTGAAGCTTTCTTT | CATPLTRGLNTEAFF
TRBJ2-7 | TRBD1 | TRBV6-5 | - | TGTGCCAGCAGTACCTCATACACAGGGGACGAGCAGTACTTC | CASSTSYTGDEQYF
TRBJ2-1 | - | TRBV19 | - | TGTGCCAGTAGTATAAGGGGTCCCAATGAGCAGTTCTTC | CASSIRGPNEQFF
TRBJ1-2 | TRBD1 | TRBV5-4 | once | TGTGCCAGCAGCTTGGAGCAGGGGGCTAACTATGGCTACACCTTC | CASSLEQGANYGYTF
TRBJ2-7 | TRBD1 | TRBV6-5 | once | TGTGCCAGCAGTTACTTGGACAGGCGCTACGAGCAGTACTTC | CASSYLDRRYEQYF
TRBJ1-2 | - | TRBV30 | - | TGTGCCTGGAGTGTAGGCACAGGTGGCTTCGGTACCTACACCTTC | CAWSVGTGGFGTYTF
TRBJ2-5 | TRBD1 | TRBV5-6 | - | TGTGCCAGCAGCTTATACAGGGGTAGGGAGACCCAGTACTTC | CASSLYRGRETQYF
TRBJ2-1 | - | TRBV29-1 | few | TGCAGCGTTGAAACGTTCGGCTACAATGAGCAGTTCTTC | CSVETFGYNEQFF
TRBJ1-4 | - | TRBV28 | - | TGTGCCAGCAGTCCCCTGAGAGAAAAACTGTTTTTT | CASSPLREKLFF
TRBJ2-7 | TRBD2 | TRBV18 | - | TGTGCCAGCTCACCAGGGACTAGCCTAGGCGAGCAGTACTTC | CASSPGTSLGEQYF
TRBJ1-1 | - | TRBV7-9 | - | TGTTCCAGCAGCTTAGTGGCGGGCCCCACTGAAGCTTTCTTT | CSSSLVAGPTEAFF
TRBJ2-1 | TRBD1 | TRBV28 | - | TGTGCCAGCAGTTTTCCCGGGACAGGGGCGGGGTACAATGAGCAGTTCTTC | CASSFPGTGAGYNEQFF
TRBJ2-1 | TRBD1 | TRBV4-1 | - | TGCGCCAGCAGCCAAGCTCTCCGGGACAGAGAATACAATGAGCAGTTCTTC | CASSQALRDREYNEQFF
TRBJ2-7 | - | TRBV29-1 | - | TGCAGCGTTGAGGTGGTAGAGAGCTCCTACGAGCAGTACTTC | CSVEVVESSYEQYF
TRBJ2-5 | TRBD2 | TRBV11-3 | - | TGTGCCAGCAGCTCGCGCCAGAATAGCGGGACAGAGACCCAGTACTTC | CASSSRQNSGTETQYF
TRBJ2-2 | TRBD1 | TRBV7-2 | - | TGTGCCAGCAGCTTGGGCGGACAGGGGAGGACCGGGGAGCTGTTTTTT | CASSLGGQGRTGELFF
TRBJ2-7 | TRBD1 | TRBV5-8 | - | TGTGCCAGCAGCCGGACAGGGGCAAATACGGAGCAGTACTTC | CASSRTGANTEQYF
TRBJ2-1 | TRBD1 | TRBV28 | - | TGTGCCAGCAGTCCCCAGACTGGGACAGGGTTATGGAATGAGCAGTTCTTC | CASSPQTGTGLWNEQFF
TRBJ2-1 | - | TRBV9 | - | TGTGCCAGCAGCGCATGGTCAGGCGACAAGCAGTTCTTC | CASSAWSGDKQFF
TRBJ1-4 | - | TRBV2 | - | TGTGCCAGCGGCGGCGGAACTAATGAAAAACTGTTTTTT | CASGGGTNEKLFF
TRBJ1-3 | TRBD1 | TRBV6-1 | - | TGTGCCAGCAGTGAACTGGACAGGGGGCGCCGTGGAAACACCATATATTTT | CASSELDRGRRGNTIYF
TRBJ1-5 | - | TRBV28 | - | TGTGCCAGCAGTTTACAGGTGGTTCAGCCCCAGCATTTT | CASSLQVVQPQHF
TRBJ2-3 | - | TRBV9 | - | TGTGCCAGCAGCCCCGCTAGCTTTAGAGATACGCAGTATTTT | CASSPASFRDTQYF
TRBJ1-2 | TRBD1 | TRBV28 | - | TGTGCCAGCAAAGTGACAGGGTTGGATGGCTACACCTTC | CASKVTGLDGYTF
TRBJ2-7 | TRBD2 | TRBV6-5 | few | TGTGCCAGCAGTTACGGGACTAGCGGGAATGGCGAGCAGTACTTC | CASSYGTSGNGEQYF
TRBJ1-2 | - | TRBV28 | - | TGTGCCAGTTGTGGGAGGGGCCTCCTCAACTATGGCTACACCTTC | CASCGRGLLNYGYTF
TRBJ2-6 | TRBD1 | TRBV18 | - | TGTGCCAGCTCATACGGGACAGGGCGGTCTGGGGCCAACGTCCTGACTTTC | CASSYGTGRSGANVLTF
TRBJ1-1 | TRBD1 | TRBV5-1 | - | TGCGCCAGCAGCGCCCGGGACAGGTTACTGAACACTGAAGCTTTCTTT | CASSARDRLLNTEAFF
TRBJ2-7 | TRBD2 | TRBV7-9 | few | TGTGCCAGCAGTGGGGGACTAGCCGGCTACGAGCAGTACTTC | CASSGGLAGYEQYF
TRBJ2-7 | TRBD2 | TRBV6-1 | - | TGTGCCAGCAGTGAACTCGGGACTAGCGGGAACTACGAGCAGTACTTC | CASSELGTSGNYEQYF
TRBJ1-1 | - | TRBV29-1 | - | TGCAGCGTGAACAGTCCCCAGGGGGCTTTCTTT | CSVNSPQGAFF
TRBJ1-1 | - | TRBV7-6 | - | TGTGCCAGCAGCCCGGGACAGAACACTGAAGCTTTCTTT | CASSPGQNTEAFF
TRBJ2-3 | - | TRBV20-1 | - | TGCAGTGCGGAGAACCGAGATACGCAGTATTTT | CSAENRDTQYF
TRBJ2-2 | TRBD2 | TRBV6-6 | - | TGTGCCAGCACCCATAGCGGGGGGAACACCGGGGAGCTGTTTTTT | CASTHSGGNTGELFF
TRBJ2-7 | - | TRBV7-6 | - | TGTGCCAGCAGCAAAGACTTGATAAGCTACGAGCAGTACTTC | CASSKDLISYEQYF
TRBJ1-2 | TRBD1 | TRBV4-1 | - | TGCGCCAGCAGGCCCTTGGGACAGGGGGACTATGGCTACACCTTC | CASRPLGQGDYGYTF
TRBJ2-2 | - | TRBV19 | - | TGTGCCAGTAGTATAGAGGTAGTCGCCGGGGAGCTGTTTTTT | CASSIEVVAGELFF
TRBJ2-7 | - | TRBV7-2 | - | TGTGCCAGCAGCTTAGCGGCCCCCCCCTACGAGCAGTACTTC | CASSLAAPPYEQYF
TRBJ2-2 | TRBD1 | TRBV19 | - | TGTGCCAGTAGTAGTCGACAGGGCGGCACCGGGGAGCTGTTTTTT | CASSSRQGGTGELFF
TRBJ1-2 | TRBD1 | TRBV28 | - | TGTGCCAGCAGCTGGGGACAGAGCTATGGCTACACCTTC | CASSWGQSYGYTF
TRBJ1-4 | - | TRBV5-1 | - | TGCGCCAGCAGCTTGGGGAGACCTAATGAAAAACTGTTTTTT | CASSLGRPNEKLFF
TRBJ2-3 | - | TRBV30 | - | TGTGCCTGGAATAGCATAAGCACAGATACGCAGTATTTT | CAWNSISTDTQYF
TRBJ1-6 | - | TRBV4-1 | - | TGCGCCAGCAGCCAAGAACCGAGGAGCTCCTATAATTCACCCCTCCACTTT | CASSQEPRSSYNSPLHF
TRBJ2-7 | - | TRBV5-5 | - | TGTGCCAGCAGCTTGCATGGGCCCCACTACGAGCAGTACTTC | CASSLHGPHYEQYF
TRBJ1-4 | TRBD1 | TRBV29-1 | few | TGCAGCGTGAGAGGTCGGGACAGCACTAGGGGTGAAAAACTGTTTTTT | CSVRGRDSTRGEKLFF
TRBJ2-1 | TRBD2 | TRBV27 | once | TGTGCCAGCAGTTTATCCAAACTAGCGGGTAACTACAATGAGCAGTTCTTC | CASSLSKLAGNYNEQFF